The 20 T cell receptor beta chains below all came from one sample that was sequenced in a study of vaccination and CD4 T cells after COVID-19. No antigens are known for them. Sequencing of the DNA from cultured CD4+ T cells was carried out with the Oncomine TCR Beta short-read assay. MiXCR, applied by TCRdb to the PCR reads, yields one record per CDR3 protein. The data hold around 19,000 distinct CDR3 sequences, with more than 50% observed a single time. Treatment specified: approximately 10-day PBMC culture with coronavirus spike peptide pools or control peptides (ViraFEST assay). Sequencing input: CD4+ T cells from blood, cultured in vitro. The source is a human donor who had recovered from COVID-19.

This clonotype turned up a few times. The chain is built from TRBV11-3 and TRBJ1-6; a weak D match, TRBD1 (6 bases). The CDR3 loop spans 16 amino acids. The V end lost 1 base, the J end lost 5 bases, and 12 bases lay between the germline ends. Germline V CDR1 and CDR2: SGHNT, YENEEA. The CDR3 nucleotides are TGTGCCAGCAGCTTAGCGGCAGGGGTAGATAATTCACCCCTCCACTTT. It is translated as CASSLAAGVDNSPLHF.

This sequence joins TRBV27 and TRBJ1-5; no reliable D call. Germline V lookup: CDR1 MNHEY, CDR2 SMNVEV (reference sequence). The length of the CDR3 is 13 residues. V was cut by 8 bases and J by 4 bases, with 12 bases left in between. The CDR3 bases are TGTGCCAGCCGAAGAGGTTTAAATCAGCCCCAGCATTTT. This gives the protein CASRRGLNQPQHF.

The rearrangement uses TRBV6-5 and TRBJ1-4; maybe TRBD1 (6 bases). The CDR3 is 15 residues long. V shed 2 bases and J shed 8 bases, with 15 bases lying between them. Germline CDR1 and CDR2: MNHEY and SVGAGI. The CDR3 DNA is TGTGCCAGCAGTTACAGGGGCCGGGGGGGCGAAAAACTGTTTTTT. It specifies CASSYRGRGGEKLFF.

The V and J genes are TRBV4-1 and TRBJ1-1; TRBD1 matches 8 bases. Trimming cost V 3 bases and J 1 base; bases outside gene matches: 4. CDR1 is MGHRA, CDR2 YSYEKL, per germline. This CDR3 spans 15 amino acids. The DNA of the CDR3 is TGCGCCAGCAGCCACACCGACAGGGGGAACACTGAAGCTTTCTTT. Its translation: CASSHTDRGNTEAFF.

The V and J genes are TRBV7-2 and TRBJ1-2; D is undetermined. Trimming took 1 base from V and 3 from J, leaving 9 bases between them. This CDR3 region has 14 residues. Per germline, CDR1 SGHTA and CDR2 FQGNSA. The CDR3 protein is CASSLGFSYYGYTF. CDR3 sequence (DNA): TGTGCCAGCAGCTTAGGGTTCAGCTACTATGGCTACACCTTC. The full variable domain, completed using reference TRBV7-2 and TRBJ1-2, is GAGVSQSPSNKVTEKGKDVELRCDPISGHTALYWYRQSLGQGLEFLIYFQGNSAPDKSGLPSDRFSAERTGGSVSTLTIQRTQQEDSAVYLCASSLGFSYYGYTFGSGTRLTVV.

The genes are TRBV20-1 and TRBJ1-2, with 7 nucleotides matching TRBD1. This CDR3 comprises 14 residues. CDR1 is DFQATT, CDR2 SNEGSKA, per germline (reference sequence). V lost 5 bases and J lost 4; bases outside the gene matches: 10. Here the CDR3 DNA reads TGCAGTGCTCAAGCCAGACAGGGAGGCTATGGCTACACCTTC. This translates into CSAQARQGGYGYTF.

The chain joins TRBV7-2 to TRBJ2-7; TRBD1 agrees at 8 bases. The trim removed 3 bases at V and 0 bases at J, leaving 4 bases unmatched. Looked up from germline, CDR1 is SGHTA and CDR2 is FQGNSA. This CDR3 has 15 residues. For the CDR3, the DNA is TGTGCCAGCAGCTTTTCCGGGACAGGCTCCTACGAGCAGTACTTC. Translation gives CASSFSGTGSYEQYF.

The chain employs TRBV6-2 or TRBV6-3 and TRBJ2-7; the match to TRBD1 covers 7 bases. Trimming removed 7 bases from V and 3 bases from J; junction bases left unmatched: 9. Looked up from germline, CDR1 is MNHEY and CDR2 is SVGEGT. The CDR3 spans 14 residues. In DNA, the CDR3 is TGTGCCAGCAAAACGACAGGGAAAAGCTACGAGCAGTACTTC. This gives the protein CASKTTGKSYEQYF.

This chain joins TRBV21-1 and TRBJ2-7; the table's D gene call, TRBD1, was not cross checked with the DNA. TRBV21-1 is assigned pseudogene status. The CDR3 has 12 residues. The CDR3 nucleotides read TGTGCCAGCAGGGGACAGTACTACGAGCAGTACTTC. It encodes CASRGQYYEQYF.

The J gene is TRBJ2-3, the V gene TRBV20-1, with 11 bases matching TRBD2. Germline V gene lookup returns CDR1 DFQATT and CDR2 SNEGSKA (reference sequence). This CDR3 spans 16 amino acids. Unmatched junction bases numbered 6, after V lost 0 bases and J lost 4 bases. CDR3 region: CSARDRLAGGADTQYF. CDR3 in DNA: TGCAGTGCTAGAGATAGGCTAGCGGGAGGAGCAGATACGCAGTATTTT.

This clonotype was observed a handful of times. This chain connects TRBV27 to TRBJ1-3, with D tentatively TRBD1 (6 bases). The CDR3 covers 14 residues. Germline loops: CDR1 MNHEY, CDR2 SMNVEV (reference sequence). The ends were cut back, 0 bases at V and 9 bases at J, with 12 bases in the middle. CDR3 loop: CASSLSGTGPTIYF. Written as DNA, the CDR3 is TGTGCCAGCAGTTTATCGGGTACAGGGCCCACCATATATTTT.

The CDR3 loop is CASSIGPGLLTGELFF. In DNA form, the CDR3 reads TGTGCCAGTAGTATAGGTCCGGGACTCCTAACCGGGGAGCTGTTTTTT. The chain has TRBV19 and TRBJ2-2; maybe TRBD2 (6 bases). The CDR3 runs to 16 residues. The germline gives CDR1 LNHDA, CDR2 SQIVND (reference sequence). The V gene lost 1 base and the J gene lost 5 bases, with 14 bases spanning the gap.

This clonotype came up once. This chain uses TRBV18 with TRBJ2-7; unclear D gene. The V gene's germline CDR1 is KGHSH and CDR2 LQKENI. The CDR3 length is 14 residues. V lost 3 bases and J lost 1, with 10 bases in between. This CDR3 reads CASSPDIDSYEQYF. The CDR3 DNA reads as TGTGCCAGCTCACCCGACATTGATTCCTACGAGCAGTACTTC.

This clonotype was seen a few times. Written as DNA, the CDR3 is TGTGCCAGCAGCCCCGCCCTCGATTCACCCCTCCACTTT. This sequence encodes CASSPALDSPLHF. This chain joins TRBV7-2 and TRBJ1-6; D uncertain. V was shortened by 5 bases and J by 8 bases, with 10 bases between the two germline ends. This CDR3 region has 13 residues. The V gene's germline CDR1 is SGHTA and CDR2 FQGNSA.

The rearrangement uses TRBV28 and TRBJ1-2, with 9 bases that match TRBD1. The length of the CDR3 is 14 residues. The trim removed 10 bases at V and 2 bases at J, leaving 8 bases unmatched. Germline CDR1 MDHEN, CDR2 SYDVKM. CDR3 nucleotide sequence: TGTGCCATACCACGGGACAGGGCAAACTATGGCTACACCTTC. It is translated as CAIPRDRANYGYTF.

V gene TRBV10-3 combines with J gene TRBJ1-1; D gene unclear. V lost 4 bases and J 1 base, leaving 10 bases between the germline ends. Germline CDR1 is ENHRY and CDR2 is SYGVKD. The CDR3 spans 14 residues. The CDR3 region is CAISADVSNTEAFF. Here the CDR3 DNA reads TGTGCCATCAGTGCCGACGTATCGAACACTGAAGCTTTCTTT.

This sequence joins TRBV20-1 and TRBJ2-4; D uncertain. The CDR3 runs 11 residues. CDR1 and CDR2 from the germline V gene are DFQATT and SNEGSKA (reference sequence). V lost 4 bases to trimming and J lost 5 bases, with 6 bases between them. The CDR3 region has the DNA TGCAGTGCTACGTACCAAAACATTCAGTACTTC. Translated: CSATYQNIQYF.

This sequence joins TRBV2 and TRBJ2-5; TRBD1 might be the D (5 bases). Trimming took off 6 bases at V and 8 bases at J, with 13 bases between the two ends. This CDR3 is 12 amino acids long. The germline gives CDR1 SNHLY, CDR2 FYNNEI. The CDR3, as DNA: TGTGCCAGCAGGACCTTTCAGGGTACCCAGTACTTC. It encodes CASRTFQGTQYF.

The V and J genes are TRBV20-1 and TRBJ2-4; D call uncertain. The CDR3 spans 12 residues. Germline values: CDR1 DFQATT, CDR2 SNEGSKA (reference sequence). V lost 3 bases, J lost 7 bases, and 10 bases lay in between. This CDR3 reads CSASDHGNIQYF. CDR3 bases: TGCAGTGCTAGCGACCACGGGAACATTCAGTACTTC.

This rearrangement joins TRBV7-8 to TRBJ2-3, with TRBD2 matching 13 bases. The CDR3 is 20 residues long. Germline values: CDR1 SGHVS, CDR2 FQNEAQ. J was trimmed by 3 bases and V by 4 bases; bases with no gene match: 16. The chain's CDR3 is CASSYWLGLAGEEVTDTQYF. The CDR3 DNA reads TGTGCCAGCAGCTACTGGTTAGGACTAGCGGGAGAAGAGGTAACAGATACGCAGTATTTT.